This note documents a single T cell receptor (beta chain) sequence. The identical CDR3 is also encoded by other nucleotide sequences in the sample. The record originates from a study of shared clonotypes between healthy human individuals. TCRdb's copy holds only in-frame clones and misses some; the assay was immunoSEQ multiplex PCR. The sample lists 2.3 million or so clones, 85% to 95% occurring once. Trimming left V 0 bases short and J 1 base short, with 8 bases between. CDR1 and CDR2 from the germline V gene are SGHRS and YFSETQ. The CDR3 is 15 amino acids. Input material: naive CD4+ T cells from PBMCs. The subset here: CD45RA+ positively selected. This sequence joins TRBV5-1 and TRBJ2-1; D ambiguous. This receptor was taken from a man between 18 and 35 years old in good health. Some clones in this sample may be carry-over from other donors' samples. Written as DNA, the CDR3 is TGCGCCAGCAGCTTGGCCTCAGTATCCTACAATGAGCAGTTCTTC. Amino acid sequence: CASSLASVSYNEQFF.